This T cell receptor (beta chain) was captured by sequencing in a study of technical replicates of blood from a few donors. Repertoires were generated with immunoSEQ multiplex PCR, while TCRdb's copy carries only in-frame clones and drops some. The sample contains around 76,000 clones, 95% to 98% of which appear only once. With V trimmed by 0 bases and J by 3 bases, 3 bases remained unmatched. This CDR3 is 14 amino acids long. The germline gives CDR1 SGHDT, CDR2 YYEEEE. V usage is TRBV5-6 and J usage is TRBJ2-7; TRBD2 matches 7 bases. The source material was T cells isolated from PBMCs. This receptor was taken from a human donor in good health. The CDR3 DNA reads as TGTGCCAGCAGCTTGGGACTAGCTAACTACGAGCAGTACTTC. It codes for CASSLGLANYEQYF.